This T cell receptor (beta chain) was observed in a study of CD8 T cells in Susac syndrome. The study sequenced TCR beta in blood CD8+ and CD4+ T cells. Patients with Susac syndrome fulfilled recently defined diagnostic criteria for definite or probable disease. When the RNA was reverse transcribed, random hexamers were used with an input of about 0.5 to 1 ug. The amplification used immunoSEQ multiplex PCR on TCR beta CDR3; it spanned 54 Vbeta and 13 Jbeta. TCRdb re-called the immunoSEQ multiplex PCR reads through MiXCR, storing one row per CDR3 protein. The sample has over 150,000 distinct CDR3 sequences, roughly 95% seen once. Sample: CD4+ T cells from PBMCs. The sequence came from a human donor with Susac syndrome.

In DNA form, the CDR3 reads TGTGCCAGCTCAAGAGGCGGTAGTGCGCAAGAGACCCAGTACTTC. This gives the protein CASSRGGSAQETQYF. The chain has TRBV2 and TRBJ2-5; D uncertain. V was pared by 8 bases and J by 2 bases, with 18 bases between. The CDR3 is 15 amino acids. From germline, CDR1 is SNHLY and CDR2 FYNNEI.